This entry lists 32 T cell receptor beta chains sequenced from one sample in a study of blood T cell repertoires in COVID-19. The assay was immunoSEQ multiplex PCR, and TCRdb's table has in-frame clones only and misses some. The table has 55,000 to 80,000 clones, 80% to 95% seen once. Sequencing was done on a sample of peripheral blood. These TCRs come from a human donor in a cohort sampled during active COVID-19.

The CDR3 sequence is CASSLDRDGQPQHF. DNA for the CDR3: TGTGCCAGCAGCTTAGACAGGGATGGCCAGCCCCAGCATTTT. The J gene is TRBJ1-5, the V gene TRBV11-2, with D tentatively TRBD1 (5 bases). The V end was cut by 0 bases, the J end by 7 bases, with 10 bases between. The germline gives CDR1 SGHAT, CDR2 FQNNGV. CDR3 size: 14 residues. The full variable domain, rest sourced from reference TRBV11-2 and TRBJ1-5, is EAGVAQSPRYKIIEKRQSVAFWCNPISGHATLYWYQQILGQGPKLLIQFQNNGVVDDSQLPKDRFSAERLKGVDSTLKIQPAKLEDSAVYLCASSLDRDGQPQHFGDGTRLSIL.

The gene calls are TRBV10-3 and TRBJ2-7; tentative D call: TRBD1 (6 bases). V lost 7 bases and J lost 6, with 16 bases in between. The CDR3 contains 13 residues. CDR1 is ENHRY, CDR2 SYGVKD, per germline. The CDR3 is CAITGTTQSEQYF. The CDR3 nucleotides read TGTGCCATCACTGGGACAACCCAAAGCGAGCAGTACTTC.

J is TRBJ2-7 and V is TRBV2; D perhaps matches TRBD1 (6 bases). CDR3 length: 15 residues. Looked up from germline, CDR1 is SNHLY and CDR2 is FYNNEI. Trimming removed 4 bases at V and 0 bases at J, with 13 bases between. The CDR3 loop reads CASSGPDRSSYEQYF. In nucleotides, the CDR3 is TGTGCCAGCAGTGGCCCCGACAGGAGCTCCTACGAGCAGTACTTC.

V and J are TRBV6-5 and TRBJ2-7; the match to TRBD1 covers 8 bases. The CDR3 has 13 residues. Germline-derived CDR1 and CDR2 are MNHEY and SVGAGI. The V and J ends lost 8 bases and 9 bases, in that order; junction bases with no gene match: 12. CDR3 region: CASSSFRGRVQYF. In DNA, the CDR3 is TGTGCCAGCTCATCCTTCAGGGGGCGGGTGCAGTACTTC.

The table lists this clone with a count of one. The chain employs TRBV6-2 or TRBV6-3 and TRBJ2-1; 7 bases are shared with TRBD2. V lost 6 bases, J lost 5 bases, and 7 bases stayed unmatched. The CDR3 loop spans 14 amino acids. Germline values: CDR1 MNHEY, CDR2 SVGEGT. CDR3 loop: CASSNSGADNEQFF. The CDR3 coding sequence is TGTGCCAGCAGCAACAGCGGGGCCGACAATGAGCAGTTCTTC.

On this clone: Other DNA sequences within the sample encode an identical CDR3. V usage is TRBV7-2 and J usage is TRBJ1-5; D may be TRBD1 (6 bases). The V gene's germline CDR1 is SGHTA and CDR2 FQGNSA. The CDR3 totals 13 residues. Trimming shortened V by 5 bases and J by 7 bases, and 12 bases separated the two germline ends. CDR3 coding DNA: TGTGCCAGCAGCCCAGGGGTCAGGCAGCCCCAGCATTTT. It yields the protein CASSPGVRQPQHF.

CDR3 DNA: TGTGCCTGGAGTGTGGAGGTCTTTGAGCAGTTCTTC. This encodes CAWSVEVFEQFF. The genes are TRBV30 and TRBJ2-1; perhaps TRBD2 as D (5 bases). CDR1 is GTSNPN, CDR2 SVGIG, per germline (reference sequence). The CDR3 is 12 residues long. The ends were cut back, 0 bases at V and 9 bases at J, with 9 bases in the middle.

The chain is built from TRBV30 and TRBJ2-2, with D perhaps matching TRBD2 (5 bases). The CDR3 totals 15 residues. The germline gives CDR1 GTSNPN, CDR2 SVGIG (reference sequence). The germline V and J ends were trimmed by 4 bases and 1 base, with 13 bases remaining between them. CDR3 sequence: CAWNILGGNTGELFF. The CDR3 nucleotides read TGTGCCTGGAATATCCTAGGAGGGAACACCGGGGAGCTGTTTTTT.

The chain has TRBV19 and TRBJ1-2, with D perhaps matching TRBD1 (5 bases). The CDR3 has 14 amino acids. Germline V gene lookup returns CDR1 LNHDA and CDR2 SQIVND (reference sequence). V gave up 5 bases and J gave up 5 bases, with 15 bases separating them. The CDR3 coding sequence is TGTGCCAGTAGTCTACAGGCGTCCATATATGGCTACACCTTC. Translating it yields CASSLQASIYGYTF.

The chain joins TRBV5-1 to TRBJ2-3; D ambiguous. Germline V gives CDR1 SGHRS, CDR2 YFSETQ. CDR3 length: 15 residues. The V and J ends lost 2 bases and 0 bases respectively, with 10 bases between them. CDR3 region: CASSLENSSTDTQYF. DNA of the CDR3: TGCGCCAGCAGCTTAGAGAACTCTAGCACAGATACGCAGTATTTT.

The chain carries TRBV7-6 and TRBJ2-3, with 11 bases that match TRBD2. CDR1 and CDR2 from the germline V gene are SGHVS and FNYEAQ. The CDR3 contains 15 residues. Losses at the gene ends were 4 bases for V and 5 bases for J; bases not matched to a gene: 5. DNA of the CDR3: TGTGCCAGCAGCTACCTAGCGGGGGGCTTAGATACGCAGTATTTT. This translates into CASSYLAGGLDTQYF.

The rearrangement links TRBV6-5 to TRBJ2-7; tentative D call: TRBD2 (6 bases). V lost 2 bases and J lost 3, with 11 bases in between. This CDR3 is 14 amino acids long. Germline V CDR1 and CDR2: MNHEY, SVGAGI. The CDR3 coding sequence is TGTGCCAGCAGTTACGCGGACTACCTCTACGAGCAGTACTTC. Protein product: CASSYADYLYEQYF.

The CDR3 DNA follows: TGTGCCAGCAGCTCGCAAAGGGGAGGAGATACGCAGTATTTT. Its protein product is CASSSQRGGDTQYF. This rearrangement joins TRBV7-2 to TRBJ2-3; possible D gene TRBD2, 6 bases. CDR3 length: 14 amino acids. CDR1 and CDR2 from the germline V gene are SGHTA and FQGNSA. V shed 4 bases and J shed 5 bases, with 13 bases lying between them.

This clone was seen a single time. The V gene is TRBV21-1, the J gene TRBJ2-7; the table's D call, TRBD2, was not checked against the DNA. TRBV21-1 counts as a pseudogene. CDR3 length: 16 amino acids. CDR3 DNA sequence: TGTGCCAGCAGCTCCAAGGAGAAGGAGGGGCCCTACGAGCAGTACTTC. It codes for CASSSKEKEGPYEQYF.

This chain links TRBV7-2 with TRBJ1-1; 8 bases align to TRBD1. The V gene's germline CDR1 is SGHTA and CDR2 FQGNSA. The CDR3 has 12 amino acids. V lost 1 base to trimming and J lost 11 bases; unmatched junction nucleotides: 3. In nucleotides, the CDR3 is TGTGCCAGCAGCTTAGAGACAGGGGAGGCTTTCTTT. Its protein product is CASSLETGEAFF.

The chain couples TRBV7-9 to TRBJ1-1; D possibly corresponds to TRBD1 (6 bases). From germline, CDR1 is SEHNR and CDR2 FQNEAQ (reference sequence). The CDR3 loop spans 15 amino acids. V was clipped by 6 bases and J by 0 bases, with 14 bases between them. The CDR3 nucleotides read TGTGCCAGCAGACCCAACCAGGGGTTGAACACTGAAGCTTTCTTT. Its protein is CASRPNQGLNTEAFF. Filled out from reference TRBV7-9 and TRBJ1-1, the complete variable domain reads DTGVSQNPRHKITKRGQNVTFRCDPISEHNRLYWYRQTLGQGPEFLTYFQNEAQLEKSRLLSDRFSAERPKGSFSTLEIQRTEQGDSAMYLCASRPNQGLNTEAFFGQGTRLTVV.

Here the CDR3 reads CASSPGGYLAKNIQYF. In DNA, the CDR3 is TGTGCCAGCAGCCCCGGGGGGTATTTGGCCAAAAACATTCAGTACTTC. The chain combines TRBV9 with TRBJ2-4; 7 nucleotides agree with TRBD2. The V gene's germline CDR1 is SGDLS and CDR2 YYNGEE. The CDR3 has 16 residues. With V trimmed by 4 bases and J by 1 base, 8 bases remained unmatched.

The chain recombines TRBV28 with TRBJ2-2; tentatively, D is TRBD1 (7 bases). The CDR3 runs to 14 residues. V lost 3 bases to trimming and J lost 7 bases, with 12 bases between them. From germline, CDR1 is MDHEN and CDR2 SYDVKM. In DNA form, the CDR3 reads TGTGCCAGCAGTTTGGCAGGGGGGCACGGGGAGCTGTTTTTT. Translation gives CASSLAGGHGELFF.

The chain carries TRBV5-1 and TRBJ2-7, with D tentatively TRBD1 (5 bases). The V end lost 4 bases, the J end lost 3 bases, and 11 bases lay between the germline ends. Germline CDR1 is SGHRS and CDR2 is YFSETQ. The CDR3 has 13 amino acids. CDR3 sequence: CASSRDDSYEQYF. For the CDR3, the DNA is TGCGCCAGCAGCCGTGACGACAGCTACGAGCAGTACTTC.

The chain has TRBV24-1 and TRBJ1-2, with 7 bases lining up with TRBD1. This CDR3 region has 12 residues. With V trimmed by 6 bases and J by 8 bases, 5 bases remained unmatched. Germline values: CDR1 KGHDR, CDR2 SFDVKD. CDR3 residues: CATSTGVGGYTF. The CDR3 DNA reads as TGTGCCACCAGTACAGGGGTCGGAGGCTACACCTTC.

The rearrangement joins TRBV7-9 to TRBJ2-7; the match to TRBD1 covers 8 bases. Germline-derived CDR1 and CDR2 are SEHNR and FQNEAQ (reference sequence). V lost 1 base and J lost 3; bases outside the gene matches: 2. This CDR3 region has 14 residues. CDR3 residues: CASSLGQGFYEQYF. CDR3 nucleotides: TGTGCCAGCAGCTTAGGACAGGGGTTCTACGAGCAGTACTTC.

The chain joins TRBV5-8 to TRBJ1-2, with D unclear. Germline CDR1 SGHTS, CDR2 YDEGEE. This CDR3 is built from 13 residues. Trimming shortened V by 4 bases and J by 4 bases, and 11 bases separated the two germline ends. The CDR3 reads CASSLVQSYGYTF. DNA of the CDR3: TGTGCCAGCAGCCTAGTACAAAGCTATGGCTACACCTTC.

The chain recombines TRBV5-5 with TRBJ2-3; TRBD2 is a possible D gene (6 bases). This CDR3 is built from 15 residues. V was shortened by 0 bases and J by 6 bases, with 14 bases between the two germline ends. CDR1 and CDR2 (germline): SGHKS, YYEKEE (reference sequence). In nucleotides, the CDR3 is TGTGCCAGCAGCTTGGCGGGCGGGGCAGGGGATACGCAGTATTTT. Protein sequence: CASSLAGGAGDTQYF.

The V gene is TRBV28, the J gene TRBJ2-6, with D perhaps TRBD2 (6 bases). In germline, CDR1 is MDHEN, CDR2 SYDVKM. The CDR3 contains 17 residues. V dropped 5 bases and J dropped 1 base, with 15 bases sitting between them. The CDR3 loop reads CASSPLLRGSGANVLTF. CDR3 DNA sequence: TGTGCCAGCAGTCCTCTTCTGCGGGGATCTGGGGCCAACGTCCTGACTTTC.

The J gene is TRBJ2-5, the V gene TRBV7-3; 9 bases line up with TRBD1. The CDR3 is 20 residues long. With 2 bases clipped from V and 1 base from J, the junction kept 17 bases outside the gene matches. Germline V CDR1 and CDR2: SGHTA, FQGTGA. In DNA form, the CDR3 reads TGTGCCAGCAGCTTATGGGGCCCAACAGGGGGCGGTTTGGGCCAAGAGACCCAGTACTTC. As protein: CASSLWGPTGGGLGQETQYF.

V gene TRBV30 combines with J gene TRBJ1-1; D possibly corresponds to TRBD1 (5 bases). Per germline, CDR1 GTSNPN and CDR2 SVGIG (reference sequence). The CDR3 runs 12 residues. The V end lost 3 bases, the J end lost 10 bases, and 15 bases lay between the germline ends. The CDR3 here is CAWREGYGRAFF. CDR3 sequence (DNA): TGTGCCTGGAGGGAGGGGTATGGGCGAGCTTTCTTT.

V is TRBV6-6 and J is TRBJ2-5; 7 bases line up with TRBD2. The V gene end was trimmed by 7 bases and the J gene end by 2 bases; junction bases not matched to a gene: 13. Per germline, CDR1 MNHNY and CDR2 SVGAGI (reference sequence). The CDR3 sequence is 16 residues long. CDR3 coding DNA: TGTGCCAGCACGTCTCTCAGGCCGGGGGGACAAGAGACCCAGTACTTC. Protein product: CASTSLRPGGQETQYF.

This clone was detected once. The chain employs TRBV10-3 and TRBJ2-3; 9 bases are shared with TRBD2. The CDR3 consists of 18 residues. Per germline, CDR1 ENHRY and CDR2 SYGVKD. The V and J ends lost 3 bases and 1 base, in that order; junction bases with no gene match: 11. The CDR3 is CAISDVAGGGPGTDTQYF. The CDR3 DNA sequence: TGTGCCATCAGTGATGTTGCGGGGGGGGGACCTGGCACAGATACGCAGTATTTT.

The genes are TRBV20-1 and TRBJ2-5, with no clear D. Germline V lookup: CDR1 DFQATT, CDR2 SNEGSKA (reference sequence). The CDR3 has 10 amino acids. The V end was cut by 5 bases, the J end by 8 bases, with 9 bases between. The CDR3 DNA sequence: TGCAGTGCTCTTCCAGGTACCCAGTACTTC. It codes for CSALPGTQYF.

The chain carries TRBV5-1 and TRBJ1-5, with D perhaps matching TRBD1 (5 bases). Germline V gene sequence: CDR1 SGHRS, CDR2 YFSETQ. This CDR3 contains 17 residues. With 4 bases removed from V and 2 bases from J, the gap between germline ends came to 19 bases. CDR3 nucleotides: TGCGCCAGCAGCCCGGGTGGACACTCTGGTGGCAATCAGCCCCAGCATTTT. Amino acids: CASSPGGHSGGNQPQHF.

The rearrangement links TRBV5-8 to TRBJ1-2; D gene unclear. The CDR3 covers 11 residues. V was cut by 3 bases and J by 4 bases, with 4 bases left in between. Germline lookup yields CDR1 SGHTS and CDR2 YDEGEE. The CDR3 DNA reads TGTGCCAGCAGCTCTTTCTATGGCTACACCTTC. Translated, it gives CASSSFYGYTF.

The chain joins TRBV11-3 to TRBJ2-1, with a possible D match to TRBD1 (5 bases). The CDR3 consists of 14 residues. Per germline, CDR1 SGHNT and CDR2 YENEEA. V lost 3 bases to trimming and J lost 0 bases, with 6 bases between them. As DNA, the CDR3 is TGTGCCAGCAGCTTTGACAGCTCCTACAATGAGCAGTTCTTC. Its translation: CASSFDSSYNEQFF.